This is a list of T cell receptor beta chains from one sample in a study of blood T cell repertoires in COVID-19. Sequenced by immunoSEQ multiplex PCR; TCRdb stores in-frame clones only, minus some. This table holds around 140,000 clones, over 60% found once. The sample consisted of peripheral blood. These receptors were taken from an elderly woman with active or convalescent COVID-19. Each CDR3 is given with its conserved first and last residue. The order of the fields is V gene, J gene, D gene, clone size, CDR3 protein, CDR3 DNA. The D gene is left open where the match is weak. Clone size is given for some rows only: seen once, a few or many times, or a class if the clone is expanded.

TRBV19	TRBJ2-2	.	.	CASSIGGSTGELFF	TGTGCCAGTAGTATAGGGGGCTCCACCGGGGAGCTGTTTTTT
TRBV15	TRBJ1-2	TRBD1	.	CATSLRQGAGMIYGYTF	TGTGCCACCAGCCTTAGACAGGGGGCTGGTATGATCTATGGCTACACCTTC
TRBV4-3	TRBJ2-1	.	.	CASSQETTGHEQFF	TGCGCCAGCAGCCAAGAGACGACAGGCCATGAGCAGTTCTTC
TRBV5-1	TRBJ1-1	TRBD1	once	CASSVDRARMNTEAFF	TGCGCCAGCAGCGTGGACAGGGCCCGTATGAACACTGAAGCTTTCTTT
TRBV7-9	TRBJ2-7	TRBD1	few	CASSHGQGARNFGLEQYF	TGTGCCAGCAGCCATGGACAGGGGGCGCGGAACTTTGGACTCGAGCAGTACTTC
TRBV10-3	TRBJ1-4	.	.	CAISDEGDQTNEKLFF	TGTGCCATCAGTGATGAGGGGGACCAGACTAATGAAAAACTGTTTTTT
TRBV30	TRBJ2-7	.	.	CASMQSGGYEQYF	TGTGCCTCGATGCAGTCCGGAGGTTACGAGCAGTACTTC
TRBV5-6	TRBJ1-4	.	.	CASSLAGATNEKLFF	TGTGCCAGCAGCTTAGCAGGGGCAACTAATGAAAAACTGTTTTTT
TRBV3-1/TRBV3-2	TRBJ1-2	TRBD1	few	CASSAPGTGGNYGYTF	TGTGCCAGCAGCGCGCCCGGGACAGGGGGCAACTATGGCTACACCTTC
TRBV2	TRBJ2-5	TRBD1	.	CASSPGPGQKETQYF	TGTGCCAGCAGTCCTGGTCCGGGACAGAAAGAGACCCAGTACTTC
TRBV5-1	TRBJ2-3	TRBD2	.	CASKRLASDLLLTDTQYF	TGCGCCAGCAAGAGACTAGCGTCCGACCTACTCCTCACAGATACGCAGTATTTT
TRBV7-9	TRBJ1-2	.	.	CASSLAGDNTFYGYTF	TGTGCCAGCAGCTTAGCCGGGGACAATACCTTCTATGGCTACACCTTC
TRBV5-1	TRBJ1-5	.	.	CASSYGTPNQPQHF	TGCGCCAGCAGCTACGGGACACCTAATCAGCCCCAGCATTTT
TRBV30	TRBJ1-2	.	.	CAWRQANNYGYTF	TGTGCCTGGAGGCAAGCGAATAACTATGGCTACACCTTC
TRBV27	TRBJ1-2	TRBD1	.	CASRQGAARLYGYTF	TGTGCCAGCAGACAGGGGGCTGCTCGTCTCTATGGCTACACCTTC
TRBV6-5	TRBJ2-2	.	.	CATYTGELFF	TGTGCCACCTACACCGGGGAGCTGTTTTTT
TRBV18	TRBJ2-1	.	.	CASSLRQDNEQFF	TGTGCCAGCTCACTCAGACAGGATAATGAGCAGTTCTTC
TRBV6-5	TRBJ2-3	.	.	CASSPGKITQYF	TGTGCCAGCAGTCCGGGGAAAATAACGCAGTATTTT
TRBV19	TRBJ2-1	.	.	CASSKAGAHNEQFF	TGTGCCAGTAGTAAGGCGGGGGCCCACAATGAGCAGTTCTTC
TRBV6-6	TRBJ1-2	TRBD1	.	CASSLPPGQGNYGYTF	TGTGCCAGCAGTTTACCCCCGGGACAGGGTAACTATGGCTACACCTTC
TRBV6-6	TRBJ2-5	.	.	CASSTRGRGTETQYF	TGTGCCAGCAGTACTAGGGGCAGGGGTACGGAGACCCAGTACTTC
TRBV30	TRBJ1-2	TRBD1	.	CAWSAQGTGTGFGYTF	TGTGCCTGGAGTGCCCAGGGGACAGGGACCGGGTTTGGCTACACCTTC
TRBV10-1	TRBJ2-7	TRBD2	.	CASSATGGKVYEQYF	TGCGCCAGCAGTGCTACCGGGGGGAAAGTCTACGAGCAGTACTTC
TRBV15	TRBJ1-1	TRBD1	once	CATSSDRGTVEAFF	TGTGCCACCAGTTCCGACAGGGGAACAGTCGAAGCTTTCTTT
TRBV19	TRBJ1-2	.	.	CASSIAGNYGGYTF	TGTGCCAGTAGTATAGCGGGGAATTATGGCGGCTACACCTTC
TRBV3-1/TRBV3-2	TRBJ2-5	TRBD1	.	CASSQFNRGTRETQYF	TGTGCCAGCAGCCAGTTTAACAGGGGAACGCGAGAGACCCAGTACTTC
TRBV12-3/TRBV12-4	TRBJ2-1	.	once	CASSPTGNEQFF	TGTGCCAGCAGTCCCACAGGGAATGAGCAGTTCTTC
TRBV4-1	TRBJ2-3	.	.	CASSLQENTDTQYF	TGCGCCAGCAGCCTCCAGGAAAACACAGATACGCAGTATTTT
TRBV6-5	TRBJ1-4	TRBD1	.	CASSYQNRGEEKLFF	TGTGCCAGCAGTTACCAAAACAGGGGTGAAGAAAAACTGTTTTTT
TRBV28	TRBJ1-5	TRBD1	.	CASSLKGQGNQPQHF	TGTGCCAGCAGTTTAAAGGGACAGGGTAATCAGCCCCAGCATTTT
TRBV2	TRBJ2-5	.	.	CASSLGGVFSQETQYF	TGTGCCAGCAGTCTTGGGGGCGTCTTTTCCCAAGAGACCCAGTACTTC
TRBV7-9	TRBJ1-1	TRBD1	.	CATEGQMNTEAFF	TGTGCCACGGAGGGACAGATGAACACTGAAGCTTTCTTT
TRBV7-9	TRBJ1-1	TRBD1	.	CASSLGQLDTEAFF	TGTGCCAGCAGCTTGGGACAGCTAGACACTGAAGCTTTCTTT
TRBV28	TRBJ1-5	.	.	CASSPIGQGNQPQHF	TGTGCCAGCAGCCCCATCGGGCAGGGAAATCAGCCCCAGCATTTT
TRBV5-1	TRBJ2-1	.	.	CASSLAENNEQFF	TGCGCCAGCAGCTTAGCGGAAAACAATGAGCAGTTCTTC
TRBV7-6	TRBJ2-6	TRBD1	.	CASSLNQGAGANVLTF	TGTGCCAGCAGCTTGAATCAGGGGGCTGGGGCCAACGTCCTGACTTTC
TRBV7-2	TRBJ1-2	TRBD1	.	CASSLSQGAIYGYTF	TGTGCCAGCAGCCTTTCACAGGGGGCTATCTATGGCTACACCTTC
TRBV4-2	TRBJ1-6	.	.	CASSQEPMTENSPLHF	TGTGCCAGCAGCCAAGAACCGATGACAGAAAATTCACCCCTCCACTTT
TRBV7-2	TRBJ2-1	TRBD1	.	CASSLAGTGVYNEQFF	TGTGCCAGCAGCTTAGCAGGGACAGGGGTATACAATGAGCAGTTCTTC
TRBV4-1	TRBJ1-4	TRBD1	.	CASSQMDRGDSNEKLFF	TGCGCCAGCAGCCAAATGGACAGGGGGGACTCTAATGAAAAACTGTTTTTT
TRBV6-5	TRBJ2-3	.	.	CASMNAGTDTQYF	TGTGCCAGCATGAACGCGGGCACAGATACGCAGTATTTT
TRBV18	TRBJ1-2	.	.	CASSPYDSSNYGYTF	TGTGCCAGCTCGCCTTATGACAGCTCCAACTATGGCTACACCTTC
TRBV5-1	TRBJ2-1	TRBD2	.	CASSFTSGGLSYNEQFF	TGCGCCAGCAGCTTTACCAGCGGGGGACTTTCCTACAATGAGCAGTTCTTC
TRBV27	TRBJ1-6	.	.	CASSTIGAGDYNSPLHF	TGTGCCAGCAGTACAATAGGCGCAGGGGACTATAATTCACCCCTCCACTTT
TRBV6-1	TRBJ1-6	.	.	CASSEGSTGLAPLHF	TGTGCCAGCAGTGAAGGTTCGACAGGTTTAGCACCCCTCCACTTT
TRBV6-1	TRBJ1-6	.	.	CASSEAGRSYNSPLHF	TGTGCCAGCAGTGAAGCTGGGCGCTCCTATAATTCACCCCTCCACTTT
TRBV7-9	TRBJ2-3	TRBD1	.	CASSSTDRGGTDTQYF	TGTGCCAGCAGCTCTACCGACAGGGGAGGCACAGATACGCAGTATTTT
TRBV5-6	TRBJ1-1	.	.	CASSQGWAEAFF	TGTGCCAGCAGCCAGGGGTGGGCTGAAGCTTTCTTT
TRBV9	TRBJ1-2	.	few	CASSDPLVRDGYTF	TGTGCCAGCAGCGACCCTTTGGTACGCGATGGCTACACCTTC
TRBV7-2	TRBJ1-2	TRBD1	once	CASRTQGVPGYTF	TGTGCCAGCCGGACTCAGGGGGTTCCTGGCTACACCTTC
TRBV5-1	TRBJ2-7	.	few	CASREKGYSEQYF	TGCGCCAGCCGGGAAAAGGGCTATAGCGAGCAGTACTTC
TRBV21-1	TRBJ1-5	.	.	CASTRQGLNQPQHF	TGTGCCAGCACGAGGCAGGGGCTCAATCAGCCCCAGCATTTT
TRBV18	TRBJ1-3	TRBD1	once	CASSLLGDRVGNTIYF	TGTGCCAGCTCACTCCTTGGGGACAGGGTCGGAAACACCATATATTTT
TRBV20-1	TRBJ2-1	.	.	CSATRTNEQFF	TGCAGTGCTACGCGTACCAATGAGCAGTTCTTC
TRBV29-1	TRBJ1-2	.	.	CSVVTANYGYTF	TGCAGCGTTGTGACAGCTAACTATGGCTACACCTTC
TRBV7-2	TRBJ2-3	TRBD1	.	CASRARGYTDTQYF	TGTGCCAGCAGGGCCAGGGGGTATACAGATACGCAGTATTTT
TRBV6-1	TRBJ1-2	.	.	CASSEPLGRGYTF	TGTGCCAGCAGTGAACCCCTCGGTCGGGGCTACACCTTC
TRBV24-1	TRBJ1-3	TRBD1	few	CATSDIRTGSSGNTIYF	TGTGCCACCAGTGATATACGGACAGGGAGCTCTGGAAACACCATATATTTT
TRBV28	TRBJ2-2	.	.	CASLAGGELFF	TGTGCCAGCCTAGCCGGCGGGGAGCTGTTTTTT